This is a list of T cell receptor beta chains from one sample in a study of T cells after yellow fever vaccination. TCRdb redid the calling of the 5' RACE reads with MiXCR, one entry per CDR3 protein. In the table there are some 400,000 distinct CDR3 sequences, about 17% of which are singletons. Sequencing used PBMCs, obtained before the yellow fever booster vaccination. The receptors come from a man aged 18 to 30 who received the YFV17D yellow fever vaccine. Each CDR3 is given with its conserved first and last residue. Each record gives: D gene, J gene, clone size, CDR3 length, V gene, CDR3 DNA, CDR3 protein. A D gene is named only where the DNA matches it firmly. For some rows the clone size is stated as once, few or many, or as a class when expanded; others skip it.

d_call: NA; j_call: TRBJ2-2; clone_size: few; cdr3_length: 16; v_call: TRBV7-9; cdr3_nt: TGTGCCAGCAGCCCCAGGGCGGGACTTCAGCTCGGGGAGCTGTTTTTT; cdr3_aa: CASSPRAGLQLGELFF
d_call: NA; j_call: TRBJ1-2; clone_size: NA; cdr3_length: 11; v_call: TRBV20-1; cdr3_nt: TGCAGTGCTAGTGACGGCGCGGGCTACACCTTC; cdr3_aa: CSASDGAGYTF
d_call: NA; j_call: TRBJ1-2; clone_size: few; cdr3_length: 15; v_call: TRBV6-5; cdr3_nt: TGTGCCAGCAGCACCCGAGGGGGGGAGTCTGGTGGCTACACCTTC; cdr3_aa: CASSTRGGESGGYTF
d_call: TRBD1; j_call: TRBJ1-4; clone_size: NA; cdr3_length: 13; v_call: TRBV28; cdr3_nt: TGTGCCAGCAGTGACAGGGATGACGAAAAACTGTTTTTT; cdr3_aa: CASSDRDDEKLFF
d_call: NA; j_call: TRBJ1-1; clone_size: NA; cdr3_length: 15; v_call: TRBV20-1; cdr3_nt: TGCAGTGCTAGAAGGCCAGCAGAAGGTTTAGTGGAAGCTTTCTTT; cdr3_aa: CSARRPAEGLVEAFF
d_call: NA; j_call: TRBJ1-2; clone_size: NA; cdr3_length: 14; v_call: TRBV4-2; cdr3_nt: TGTGCCAGCAGCCAAGGGCCCCTAGGAAGTGGCTACACCTTC; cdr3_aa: CASSQGPLGSGYTF
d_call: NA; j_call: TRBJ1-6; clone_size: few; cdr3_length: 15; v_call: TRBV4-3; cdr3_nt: TGCGCCAGCAGCCAAGCGAGGGGTGGTGGTTCACCCCTCCACTTT; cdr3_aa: CASSQARGGGSPLHF
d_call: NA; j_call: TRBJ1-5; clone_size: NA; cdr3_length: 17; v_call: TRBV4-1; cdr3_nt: TGCGCCAGCAGCCTAGAGCCGGGCAGCTACGGCAATCAGCCCCAGCATTTT; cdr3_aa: CASSLEPGSYGNQPQHF
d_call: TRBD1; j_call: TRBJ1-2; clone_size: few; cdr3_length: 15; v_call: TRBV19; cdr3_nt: TGTGCCAGTAGTTTACCGGGACAGGCCAGCTATGGCTACACCTTC; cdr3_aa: CASSLPGQASYGYTF
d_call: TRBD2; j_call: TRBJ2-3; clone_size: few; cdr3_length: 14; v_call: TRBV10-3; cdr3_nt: TGTGCCACCTCGACTAGCAAGAGCACAGATACGCAGTATTTT; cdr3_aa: CATSTSKSTDTQYF
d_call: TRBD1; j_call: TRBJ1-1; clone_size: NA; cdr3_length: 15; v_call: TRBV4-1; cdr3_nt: TGCGCCAGCAGCCCCGAAGGACAGGGGGCGACGTCAGCTTTCTTT; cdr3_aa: CASSPEGQGATSAFF
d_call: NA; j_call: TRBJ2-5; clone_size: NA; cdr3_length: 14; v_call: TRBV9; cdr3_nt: TGTGCCAGCAGCGTAACCGGGACGCAAGAGACCCAGTACTTC; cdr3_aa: CASSVTGTQETQYF
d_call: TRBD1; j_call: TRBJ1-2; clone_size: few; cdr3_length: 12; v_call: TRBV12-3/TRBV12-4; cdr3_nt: TGTGCCAGCAGTAGACAGGGTCTGGGCTACACCTTC; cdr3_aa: CASSRQGLGYTF
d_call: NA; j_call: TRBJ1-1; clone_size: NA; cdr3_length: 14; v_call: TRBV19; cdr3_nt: TGTGCCAGTAGTATAGTTCCGGGCTACACTGAAGCTTTCTTT; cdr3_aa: CASSIVPGYTEAFF
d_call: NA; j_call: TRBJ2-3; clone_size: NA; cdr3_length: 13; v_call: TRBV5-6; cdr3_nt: TGTGCCACCCACGGACAAGTATCTGATACGCAGTATTTT; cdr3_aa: CATHGQVSDTQYF
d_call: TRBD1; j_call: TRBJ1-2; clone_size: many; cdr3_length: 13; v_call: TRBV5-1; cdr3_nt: TGCGCCAGCAGCTTGGAGGGGGCTCGTGGCTACACCTTC; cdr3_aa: CASSLEGARGYTF
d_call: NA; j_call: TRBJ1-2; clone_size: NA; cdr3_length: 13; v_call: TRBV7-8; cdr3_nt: TGTGCCAGCAGCCTAGGTCGGAGGGACGGCTACACCTTC; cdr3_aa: CASSLGRRDGYTF
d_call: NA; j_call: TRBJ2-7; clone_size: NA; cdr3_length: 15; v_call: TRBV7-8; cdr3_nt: TGTGCCAGCAGCTTAGCGGAGTCCAACACCTACGAGCAGTACTTC; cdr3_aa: CASSLAESNTYEQYF
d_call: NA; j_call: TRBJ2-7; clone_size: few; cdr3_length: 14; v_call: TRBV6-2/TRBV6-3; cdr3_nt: TGTGCCAGCCGTCACGGGGGTGAGGCTCTCGAGCAGTACTTC; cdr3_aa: CASRHGGEALEQYF
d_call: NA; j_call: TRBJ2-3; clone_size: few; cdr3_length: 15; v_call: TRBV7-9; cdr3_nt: TGTGCCAGCAGCTTAGGCGTGGCTCGGGCGGATACGCAGTATTTT; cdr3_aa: CASSLGVARADTQYF
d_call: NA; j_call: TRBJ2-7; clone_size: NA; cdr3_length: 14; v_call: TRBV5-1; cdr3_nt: TGCGCCAGCAGCTTGCAAACAGTCCGGGGCGAGCAGTACTTC; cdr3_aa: CASSLQTVRGEQYF
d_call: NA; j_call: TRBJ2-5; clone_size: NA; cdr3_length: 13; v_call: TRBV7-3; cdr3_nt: TGTGCCAGCAGCCCGGGACGGAAAGAGACCCAGTACTTC; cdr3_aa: CASSPGRKETQYF
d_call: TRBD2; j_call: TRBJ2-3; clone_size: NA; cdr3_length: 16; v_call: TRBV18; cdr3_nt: TGTGCCAGCTCACCACCGACTAGCGGGGGTGTGGATACGCAGTATTTT; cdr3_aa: CASSPPTSGGVDTQYF
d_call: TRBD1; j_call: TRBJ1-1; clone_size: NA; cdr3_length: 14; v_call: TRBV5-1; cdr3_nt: TGCGCCAGCAGCGGGACAGGGGCCTACACTGAAGCTTTCTTT; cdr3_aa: CASSGTGAYTEAFF
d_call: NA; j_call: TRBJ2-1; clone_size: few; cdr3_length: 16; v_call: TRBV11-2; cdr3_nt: TGTGCCAGCAGCTTAGTATCCGGGGGCATAGTCAATGAGCAGTTCTTC; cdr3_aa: CASSLVSGGIVNEQFF
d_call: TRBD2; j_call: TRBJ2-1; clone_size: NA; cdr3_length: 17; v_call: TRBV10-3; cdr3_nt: TGTGCCATCAGTGGCCCCGTAGCGGGGGGGCCCGCCAATGAGCAGTTCTTC; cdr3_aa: CAISGPVAGGPANEQFF
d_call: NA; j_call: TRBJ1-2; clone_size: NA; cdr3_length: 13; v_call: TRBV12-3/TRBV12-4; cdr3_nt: TGTGCCAGCAGTTCGGACAGCATGAGTGGCTACACCTTC; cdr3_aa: CASSSDSMSGYTF
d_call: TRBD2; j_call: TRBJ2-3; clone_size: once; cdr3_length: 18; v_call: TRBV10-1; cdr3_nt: TGCGCCACTAAAAGGGTAGCGGGGGAGAACCTACGCACAGATACGCAGTATTTT; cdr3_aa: CATKRVAGENLRTDTQYF
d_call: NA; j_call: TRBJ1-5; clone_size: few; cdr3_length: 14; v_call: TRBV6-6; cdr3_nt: TGTGCCAGCAGTTTCCTTCCCTCCAATCAGCCCCAGCATTTT; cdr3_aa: CASSFLPSNQPQHF
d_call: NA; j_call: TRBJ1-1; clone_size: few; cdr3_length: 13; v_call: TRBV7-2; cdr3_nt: TGTGCCAGCAGCTTAGCGTCGATCACTGAAGCTTTCTTT; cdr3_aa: CASSLASITEAFF
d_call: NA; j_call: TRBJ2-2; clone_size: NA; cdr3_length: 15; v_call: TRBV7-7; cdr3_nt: TGTGCTAGCAGCTTTGCGGGACAGAGTACCGGGGAGCTGTTTTTT; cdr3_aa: CASSFAGQSTGELFF
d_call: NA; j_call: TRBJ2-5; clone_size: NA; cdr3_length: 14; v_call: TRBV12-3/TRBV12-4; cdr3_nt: TGTGCCAGCAGTCTCTGGTCAGCACAAGAGACCCAGTACTTC; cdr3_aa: CASSLWSAQETQYF
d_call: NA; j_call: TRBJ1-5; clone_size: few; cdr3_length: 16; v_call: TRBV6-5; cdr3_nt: TGTGCCAGCAGCCCTTTAGGTCCGAGGAAGAATCAGCCCCAGCATTTT; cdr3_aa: CASSPLGPRKNQPQHF
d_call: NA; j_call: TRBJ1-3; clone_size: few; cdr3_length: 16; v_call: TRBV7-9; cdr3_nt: TGTGCCAGCAGCTTTTCACTCATCAGTCCTGGAAACACCATATATTTT; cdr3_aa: CASSFSLISPGNTIYF
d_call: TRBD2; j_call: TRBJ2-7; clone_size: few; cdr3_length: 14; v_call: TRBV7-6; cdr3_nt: TGTGCCAGCAGCTTACAGGGACTAGCCAACGAGCAGTACTTC; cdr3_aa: CASSLQGLANEQYF
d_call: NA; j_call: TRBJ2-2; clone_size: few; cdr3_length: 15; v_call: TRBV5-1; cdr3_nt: TGCGCCAGCAGCTTTGCGCCAGGGGCGGCCGGGGAGCTGTTTTTT; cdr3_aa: CASSFAPGAAGELFF
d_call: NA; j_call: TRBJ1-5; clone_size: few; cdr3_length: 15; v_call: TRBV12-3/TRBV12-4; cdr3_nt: TGTGCCAGCGGTGTTCAGGGGAGAGGCGATCAGCCCCAGCATTTT; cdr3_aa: CASGVQGRGDQPQHF
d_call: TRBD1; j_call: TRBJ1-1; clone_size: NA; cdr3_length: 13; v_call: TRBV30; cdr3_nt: TGTGCCTGGGAACGGACAGGGAACACTGAAGCTTTCTTT; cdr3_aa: CAWERTGNTEAFF
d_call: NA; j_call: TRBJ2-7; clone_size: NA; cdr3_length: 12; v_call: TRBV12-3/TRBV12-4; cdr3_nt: TGTGCCAGCAGCTCTGACTCAGCCGAGCAGTACTTC; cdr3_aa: CASSSDSAEQYF
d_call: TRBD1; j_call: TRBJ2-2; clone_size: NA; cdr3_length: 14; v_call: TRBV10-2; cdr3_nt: TGCGCCAGCAGTCGGGACAGGGAGACCGGGGAGCTGTTTTTT; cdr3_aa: CASSRDRETGELFF
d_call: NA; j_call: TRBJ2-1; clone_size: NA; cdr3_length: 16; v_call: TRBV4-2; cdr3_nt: TGTGCCAGCAGCCAAGAAGGTCCCAGGGCGAGCAATGAGCAGTTCTTC; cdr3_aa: CASSQEGPRASNEQFF
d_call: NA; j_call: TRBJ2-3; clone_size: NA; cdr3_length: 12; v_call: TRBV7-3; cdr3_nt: TGTGCCAGCAGTGTCCCCCATGATACGCAGTATTTT; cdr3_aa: CASSVPHDTQYF
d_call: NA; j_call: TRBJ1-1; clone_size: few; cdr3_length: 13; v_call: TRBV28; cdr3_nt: TGTGCCAGCACCCGGCCACCGAACACTGAAGCTTTCTTT; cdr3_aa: CASTRPPNTEAFF
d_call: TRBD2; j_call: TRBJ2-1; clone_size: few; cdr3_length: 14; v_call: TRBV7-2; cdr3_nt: TGTGCCAGCTCCCTCGGGGGGGGGCTCAATGAGCAGTTCTTC; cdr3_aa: CASSLGGGLNEQFF
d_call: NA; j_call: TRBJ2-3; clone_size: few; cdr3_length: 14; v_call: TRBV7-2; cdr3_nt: TGTGCCAGCAGCTTAGAGGGGCGCGCAGATACGCAGTATTTT; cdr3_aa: CASSLEGRADTQYF
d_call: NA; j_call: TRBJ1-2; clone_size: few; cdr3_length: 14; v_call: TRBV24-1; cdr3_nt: TGTGCCACCAGTGATGTTGACACCCTCGGGGGCTACACCTTC; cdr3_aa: CATSDVDTLGGYTF
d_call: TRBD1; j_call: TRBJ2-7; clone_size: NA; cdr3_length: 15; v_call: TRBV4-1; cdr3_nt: TGCGCCAGCAGCCAATCGGGACAGGGTGCCAACGAGCAGTACTTC; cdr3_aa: CASSQSGQGANEQYF
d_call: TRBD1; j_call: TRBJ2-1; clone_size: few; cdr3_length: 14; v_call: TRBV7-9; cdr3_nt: TGTGCCAGCAGCACAGGACAGGGGCTTGGTGAGCAGTTCTTC; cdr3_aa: CASSTGQGLGEQFF
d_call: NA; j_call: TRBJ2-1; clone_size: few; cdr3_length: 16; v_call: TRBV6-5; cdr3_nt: TGTGCCAGCAGTTACGAGGCGGGTTACTCCTACAATGAGCAGTTCTTC; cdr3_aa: CASSYEAGYSYNEQFF
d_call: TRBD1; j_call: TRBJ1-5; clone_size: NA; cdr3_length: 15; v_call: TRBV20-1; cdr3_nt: TGCAGTGCTAGAGTAGGGGGCGCGTCGGGTCAGCCCCAGCATTTT; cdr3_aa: CSARVGGASGQPQHF
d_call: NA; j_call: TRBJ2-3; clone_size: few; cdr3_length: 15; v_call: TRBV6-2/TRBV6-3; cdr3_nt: TGTGCCAGCAGTTGGTGGAGGGGGACCACAGATACGCAGTATTTT; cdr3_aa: CASSWWRGTTDTQYF
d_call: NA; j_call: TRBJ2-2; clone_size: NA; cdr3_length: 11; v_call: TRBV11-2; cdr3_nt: TGTGCCAGCAAGGGGTCCGGGGAGCTGTTTTTT; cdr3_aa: CASKGSGELFF
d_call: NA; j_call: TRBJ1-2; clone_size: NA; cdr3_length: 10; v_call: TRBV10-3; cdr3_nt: TGTGCCACAGGGGATTATGGCTACACCTTC; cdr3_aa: CATGDYGYTF
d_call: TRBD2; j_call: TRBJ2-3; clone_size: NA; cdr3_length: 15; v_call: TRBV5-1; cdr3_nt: TGCGCCAGCAGCGCCAGACTAGCGGGGGGCGGTACGCAGTATTTT; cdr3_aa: CASSARLAGGGTQYF